The text below deals with one T cell receptor beta chain. Its specificity is unknown. The CDR3 loop spans 14 amino acids. Trimming took off 0 bases at V and 1 base at J, with 7 bases between the two ends. Per germline, CDR1 SGHRS and CDR2 YFSETQ. This record comes from a study of cytotoxic CD8 clonotypes in ibrutinib-treated CLL. The wider study: Roughly 25 partial and 2 complete responses; at median 68 months, approximately 15 remitted, roughly 12 progressed. Once patients had received a median roughly 11 months of treatment, range 6 to 36, response samples were obtained. Overall study results and limits: Public clonotypes, an uncommon group, contracted or remained stable on treatment. Patients showed higher baseline clonality than age-matched healthy donors, and it tracked circulating CD8+ T-cell counts.

Generated by immunoSEQ multiplex PCR, the TCRdb table keeps only in-frame clones and is missing some. The sample includes approximately 45,000 clones, under 75% of them seen just once. This clonotype was obtained from a human donor with chronic lymphocytic leukemia. The J gene is TRBJ1-1, the V gene TRBV5-1, with D tentatively TRBD1 (5 bases). Source: PBMCs, taken after 12 months of ibrutinib treatment. The CDR3 reads CASSLGTSNTEAFF. As DNA, the CDR3 is TGCGCCAGCAGCTTGGGGACATCGAACACTGAAGCTTTCTTT.